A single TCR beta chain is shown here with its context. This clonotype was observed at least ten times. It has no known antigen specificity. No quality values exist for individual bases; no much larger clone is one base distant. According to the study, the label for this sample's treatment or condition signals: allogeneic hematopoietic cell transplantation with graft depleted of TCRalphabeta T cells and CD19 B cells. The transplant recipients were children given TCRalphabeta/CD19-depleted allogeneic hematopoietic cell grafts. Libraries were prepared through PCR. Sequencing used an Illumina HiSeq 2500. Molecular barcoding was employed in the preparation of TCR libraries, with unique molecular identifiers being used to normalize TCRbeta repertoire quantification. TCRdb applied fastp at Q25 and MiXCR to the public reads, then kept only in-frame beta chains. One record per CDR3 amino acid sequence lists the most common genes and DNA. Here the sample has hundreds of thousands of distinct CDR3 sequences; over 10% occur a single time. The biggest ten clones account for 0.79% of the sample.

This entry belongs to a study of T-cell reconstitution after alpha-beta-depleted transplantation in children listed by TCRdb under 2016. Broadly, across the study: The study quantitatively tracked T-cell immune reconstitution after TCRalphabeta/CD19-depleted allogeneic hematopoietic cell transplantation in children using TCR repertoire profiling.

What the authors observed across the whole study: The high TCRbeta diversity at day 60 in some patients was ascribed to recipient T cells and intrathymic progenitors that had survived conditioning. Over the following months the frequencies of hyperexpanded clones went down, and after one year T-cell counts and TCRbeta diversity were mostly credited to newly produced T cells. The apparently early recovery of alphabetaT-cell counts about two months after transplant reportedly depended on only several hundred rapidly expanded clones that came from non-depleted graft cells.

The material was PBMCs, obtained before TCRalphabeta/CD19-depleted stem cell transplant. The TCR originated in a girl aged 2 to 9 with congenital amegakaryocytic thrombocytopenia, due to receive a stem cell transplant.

In nucleotide form, the sequence is TGCAGTGCTAGCAGTCCAGGGAATGAGCAGTTCTTC. The encoded protein is CSASSPGNEQFF. Recombination linked TRBV20-1 to TRBJ2-1; D gene: possibly TRBD1, on 5 matching bases. The CDR3 runs 12 residues from the cysteine to the phenylalanine. Only the CDR3 DNA is retained, 36 bases long and in frame from the first base. The germline V gene (reference sequence) supplies CDR1 DFQATT and CDR2 SNEGSKA. The V and J ends are trimmed by 3 bases and 7 bases, leaving 10 bases between them.